These T cell receptor beta chains were read from a single sample in a study of early stage breast cancer tumors. Measured with immunoSEQ multiplex PCR; TCRdb has only the in-frame clones, and not every one. Of more than 65,000 clones listed, less than 90% are singletons. The source material was blood. These receptors originate from a middle-aged person with breast cancer. Both conserved end residues are part of each CDR3. Each record gives: clone size, V gene, D gene, CDR3 length, J gene, CDR3 DNA, CDR3 protein. The D gene is left open where the match is weak. Only part of the rows carry a size: once, few, many, or a class if the clone is expanded.

clone_size: .
v_call: TRBV7-2
d_call: .
cdr3_length: 15
j_call: TRBJ1-3
cdr3_nt: TGTGCCAGCAGCCCCCTAGGGTTCTCTGGAAACACCATATATTTT
cdr3_aa: CASSPLGFSGNTIYF

clone_size: .
v_call: TRBV9
d_call: .
cdr3_length: 12
j_call: TRBJ1-2
cdr3_nt: TGTGCCAGCAGCGGAACAGGATTTGGCTACACCTTC
cdr3_aa: CASSGTGFGYTF

clone_size: .
v_call: TRBV6-6
d_call: TRBD1
cdr3_length: 14
j_call: TRBJ1-5
cdr3_nt: TGTGCCAGCAGTTTACAGGGGTGGGATCAGCCCCAGCATTTT
cdr3_aa: CASSLQGWDQPQHF

clone_size: .
v_call: TRBV10-3
d_call: .
cdr3_length: 15
j_call: TRBJ1-1
cdr3_nt: TGTGCCATCAGTGGCAGGGGCGCAGACCGCACTGAAGCTTTCTTT
cdr3_aa: CAISGRGADRTEAFF

clone_size: few
v_call: TRBV7-3
d_call: TRBD2
cdr3_length: 15
j_call: TRBJ2-1
cdr3_nt: TGTGCCAGCAGCCCATCCGCTAGCGGATACAATGAGCAGTTCTTC
cdr3_aa: CASSPSASGYNEQFF

clone_size: .
v_call: TRBV14
d_call: .
cdr3_length: 13
j_call: TRBJ1-2
cdr3_nt: TGTGCCAGCAGCCAAGCGGTGGACTATGGCTACACCTTC
cdr3_aa: CASSQAVDYGYTF

clone_size: once
v_call: TRBV7-9
d_call: .
cdr3_length: 17
j_call: TRBJ1-2
cdr3_nt: TGTGCCAGCAGCGATTCCTCCCGACGGCGCGAGAGGGGTGGCTACACCTTC
cdr3_aa: CASSDSSRRRERGGYTF

clone_size: .
v_call: TRBV30
d_call: TRBD2
cdr3_length: 14
j_call: TRBJ2-7
cdr3_nt: TGTGCCTGGAGTATAGCGGGAGGTTCCTACGAGCAGTACTTC
cdr3_aa: CAWSIAGGSYEQYF

clone_size: .
v_call: TRBV6-1
d_call: .
cdr3_length: 14
j_call: TRBJ2-7
cdr3_nt: TGTGCCAGCAGTGAACAGGGGCTGTCCTACGAGCAGTACTTC
cdr3_aa: CASSEQGLSYEQYF

clone_size: .
v_call: TRBV28
d_call: .
cdr3_length: 13
j_call: TRBJ1-4
cdr3_nt: TGTGCCAGCATTCAGCCGCCTGCGGAAAAACTGTTTTTT
cdr3_aa: CASIQPPAEKLFF

clone_size: .
v_call: TRBV2
d_call: .
cdr3_length: 10
j_call: TRBJ1-1
cdr3_nt: TGTGCGGGAGGGAACACTGAAGCTTTCTTT
cdr3_aa: CAGGNTEAFF

clone_size: .
v_call: TRBV21-1
d_call: .
cdr3_length: 14
j_call: TRBJ1-3
cdr3_nt: TGTGCCAGCAGCAAGGTTGACTCTGGAAACACCATATATTTT
cdr3_aa: CASSKVDSGNTIYF

clone_size: .
v_call: TRBV29-1
d_call: TRBD2
cdr3_length: 14
j_call: TRBJ2-3
cdr3_nt: TGCAGCGAGTCTAGCGGGAGGAGCACAGATACGCAGTATTTT
cdr3_aa: CSESSGRSTDTQYF

clone_size: .
v_call: TRBV2
d_call: .
cdr3_length: 15
j_call: TRBJ2-2
cdr3_nt: TGTGCCACTAGTATCGGCATCTCGAACACCGGGGAGCTGTTTTTT
cdr3_aa: CATSIGISNTGELFF

clone_size: .
v_call: TRBV20-1
d_call: .
cdr3_length: 11
j_call: TRBJ2-1
cdr3_nt: TGCAGTGCTGAGGCTAGACTTGAGCAGTTCTTC
cdr3_aa: CSAEARLEQFF